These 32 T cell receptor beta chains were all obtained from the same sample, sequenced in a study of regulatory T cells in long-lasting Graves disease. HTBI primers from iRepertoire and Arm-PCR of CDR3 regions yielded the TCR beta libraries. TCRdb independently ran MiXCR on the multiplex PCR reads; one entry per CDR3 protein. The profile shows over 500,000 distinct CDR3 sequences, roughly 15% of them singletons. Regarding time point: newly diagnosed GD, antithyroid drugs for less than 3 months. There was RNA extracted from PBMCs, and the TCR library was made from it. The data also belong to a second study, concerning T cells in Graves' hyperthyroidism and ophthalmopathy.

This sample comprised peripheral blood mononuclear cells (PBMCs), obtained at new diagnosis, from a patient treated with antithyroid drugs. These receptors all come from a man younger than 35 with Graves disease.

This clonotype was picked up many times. CDR3 protein: CASSSGTAYEQYF. CDR3 DNA: TGTGCCAGCAGCTCCGGGACCGCATACGAGCAGTACTTC. The chain links TRBV12-3 or TRBV12-4 to TRBJ2-7; D may be TRBD1 or TRBD2 (5 bases each). Trimming took 6 bases from V and 4 from J, leaving 13 bases between them. This CDR3 is 13 amino acids long.

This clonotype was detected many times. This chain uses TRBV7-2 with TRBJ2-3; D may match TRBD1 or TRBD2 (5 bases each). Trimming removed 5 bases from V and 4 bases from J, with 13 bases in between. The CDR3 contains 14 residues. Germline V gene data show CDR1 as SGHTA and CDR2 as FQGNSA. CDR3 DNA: TGTGCCAGCAGCGCGCGCGTGGGGGCAGATACGCAGTATTTT. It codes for CASSARVGADTQYF.

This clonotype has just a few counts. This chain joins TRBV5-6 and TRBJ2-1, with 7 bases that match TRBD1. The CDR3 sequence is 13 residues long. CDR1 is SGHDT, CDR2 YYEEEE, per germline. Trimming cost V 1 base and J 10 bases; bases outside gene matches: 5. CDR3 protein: CASSLRRTGEQFF. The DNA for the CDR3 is TGTGCCAGCAGCTTGCGTCGGACAGGAGAGCAGTTCTTC.

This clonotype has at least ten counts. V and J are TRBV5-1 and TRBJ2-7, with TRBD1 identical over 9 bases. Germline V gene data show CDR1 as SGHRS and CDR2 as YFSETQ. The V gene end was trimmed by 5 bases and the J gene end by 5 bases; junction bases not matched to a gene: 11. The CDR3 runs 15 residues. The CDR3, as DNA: TGCGCCAGCAGAAACCTACAGGGGGCCGGCGACGAGCAGTACTTC. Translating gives CASRNLQGAGDEQYF.

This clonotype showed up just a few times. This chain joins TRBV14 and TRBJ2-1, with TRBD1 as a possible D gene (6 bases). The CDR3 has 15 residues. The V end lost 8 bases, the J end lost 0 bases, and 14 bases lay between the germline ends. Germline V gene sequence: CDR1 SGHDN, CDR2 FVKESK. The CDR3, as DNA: TGTGCCAGCTCAAACAGGGAGAGCTCCTACAATGAGCAGTTCTTC. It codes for CASSNRESSYNEQFF.

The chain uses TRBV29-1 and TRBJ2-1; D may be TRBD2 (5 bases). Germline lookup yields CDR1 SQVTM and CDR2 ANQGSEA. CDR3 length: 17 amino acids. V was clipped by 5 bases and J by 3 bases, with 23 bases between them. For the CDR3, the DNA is TGCAGCGTTAGTAGTTATGTCGGGGAGATTGACTACAATGAGCAGTTCTTC. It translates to CSVSSYVGEIDYNEQFF.

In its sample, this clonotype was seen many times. The CDR3 region is CASSASAINEQFF. The CDR3 bases are TGTGCCAGCAGCGCTAGCGCGATAAATGAGCAGTTCTTC. V is TRBV7-3 and J is TRBJ2-1, with a weak D call TRBD2 (6 bases). V was clipped by 5 bases and J by 7 bases, with 12 bases between them. This CDR3 is 13 amino acids long. In germline, CDR1 is SGHTA, CDR2 FQGTGA. The full variable domain, completed using reference TRBV7-3 and TRBJ2-1, is GAGVSQTPSNKVTEKGKYVELRCDPISGHTALYWYRQSLGQGPEFLIYFQGTGAADDSGLPNDRFFAVRPEGSVSTLKIQRTERGDSAVYLCASSASAINEQFFGPGTRLTVL.

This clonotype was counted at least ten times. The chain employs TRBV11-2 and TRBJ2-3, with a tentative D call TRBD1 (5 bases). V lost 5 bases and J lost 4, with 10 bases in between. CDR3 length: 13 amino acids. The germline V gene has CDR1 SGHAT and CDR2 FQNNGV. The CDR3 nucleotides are TGTGCCAGCAGCCCAGGGAACGCAGATACGCAGTATTTT. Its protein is CASSPGNADTQYF.

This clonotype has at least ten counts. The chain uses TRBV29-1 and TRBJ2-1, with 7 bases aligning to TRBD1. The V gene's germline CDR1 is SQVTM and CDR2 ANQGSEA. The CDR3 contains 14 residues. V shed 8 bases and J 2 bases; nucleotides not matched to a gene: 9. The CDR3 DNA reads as TGCAGCCACAGGGGAAAGGGTACCTACAATGAGCAGTTCTTC. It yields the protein CSHRGKGTYNEQFF.

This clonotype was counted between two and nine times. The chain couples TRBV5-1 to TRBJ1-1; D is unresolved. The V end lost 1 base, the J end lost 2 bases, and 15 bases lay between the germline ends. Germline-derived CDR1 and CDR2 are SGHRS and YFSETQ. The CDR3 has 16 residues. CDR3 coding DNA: TGCGCCAGCAGCTTGATAGTCACGGCCCCAAACACTGAAGCTTTCTTT. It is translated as CASSLIVTAPNTEAFF. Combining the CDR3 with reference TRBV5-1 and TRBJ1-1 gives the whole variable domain KAGVTQTPRYLIKTRGQQVTLSCSPISGHRSVSWYQQTPGQGLQFLFEYFSETQRNKGNFPGRFSGRQFSNSRSEMNVSTLELGDSALYLCASSLIVTAPNTEAFFGQGTRLTVV.

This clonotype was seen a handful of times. The CDR3 DNA reads as TGCGCCAGCAGCCAAGCCACGACCGGCGAAGAGACCCAGTACTTC. The encoded protein is CASSQATTGEETQYF. V is TRBV4-1 and J is TRBJ2-5; D not certain. The CDR3 covers 15 residues. The ends were cut back, 1 base at V and 3 bases at J, with 12 bases in the middle. CDR1 is MGHRA and CDR2 is YSYEKL in the germline V gene.

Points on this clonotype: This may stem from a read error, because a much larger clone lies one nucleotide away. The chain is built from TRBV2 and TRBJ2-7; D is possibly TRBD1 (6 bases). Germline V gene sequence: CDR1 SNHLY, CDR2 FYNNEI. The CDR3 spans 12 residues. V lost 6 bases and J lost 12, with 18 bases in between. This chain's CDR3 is CASSRDTEPWYF. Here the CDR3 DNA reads TGTGCCAGCAGCCGGGACACTGAACCGTGGTACTTC. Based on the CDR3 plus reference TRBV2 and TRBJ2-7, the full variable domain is EPEVTQTPSHQVTQMGQEVILRCVPISNHLYFYWYRQILGQKVEFLVSFYNNEISEKSEIFDDQFSVERPDGSNFTLKIRSTKLEDSAMYFCASSRDTEPWYFGPGTRLTVT.

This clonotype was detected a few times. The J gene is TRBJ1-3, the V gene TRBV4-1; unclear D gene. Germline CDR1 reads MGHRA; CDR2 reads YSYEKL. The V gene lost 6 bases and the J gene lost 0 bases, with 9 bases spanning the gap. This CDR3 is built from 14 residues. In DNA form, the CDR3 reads TGCGCCAGCAGATCAATCGGCTCTGGAAACACCATATATTTT. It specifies CASRSIGSGNTIYF.

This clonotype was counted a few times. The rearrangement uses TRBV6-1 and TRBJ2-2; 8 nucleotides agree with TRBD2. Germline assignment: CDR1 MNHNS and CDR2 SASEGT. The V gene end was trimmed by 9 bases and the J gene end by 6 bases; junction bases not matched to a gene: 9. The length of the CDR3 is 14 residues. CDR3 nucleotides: TGTGCCAGTATTGAGCGGGAGACGTCCGGGGAGCTGTTTTTT. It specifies CASIERETSGELFF.

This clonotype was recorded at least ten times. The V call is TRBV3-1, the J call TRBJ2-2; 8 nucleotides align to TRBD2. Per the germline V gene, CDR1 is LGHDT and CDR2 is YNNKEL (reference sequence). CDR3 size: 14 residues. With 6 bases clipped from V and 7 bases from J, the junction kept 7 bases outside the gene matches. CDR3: CASRTPAGGGELFF. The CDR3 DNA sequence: TGTGCCAGCAGAACCCCTGCGGGAGGCGGGGAGCTGTTTTTT.

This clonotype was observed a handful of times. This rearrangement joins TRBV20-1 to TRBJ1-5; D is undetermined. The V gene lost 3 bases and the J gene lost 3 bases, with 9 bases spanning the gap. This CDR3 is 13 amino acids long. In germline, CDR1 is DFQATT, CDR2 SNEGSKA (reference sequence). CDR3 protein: CSASGGLNQPQHF. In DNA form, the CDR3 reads TGCAGTGCTAGTGGCGGGCTCAATCAGCCCCAGCATTTT.

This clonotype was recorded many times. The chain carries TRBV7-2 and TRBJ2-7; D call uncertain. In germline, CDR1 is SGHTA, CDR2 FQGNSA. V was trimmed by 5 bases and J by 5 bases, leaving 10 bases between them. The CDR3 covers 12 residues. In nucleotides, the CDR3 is TGTGCCAGCAGCGGAAATTTCGACGAGCAGTACTTC. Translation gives CASSGNFDEQYF.

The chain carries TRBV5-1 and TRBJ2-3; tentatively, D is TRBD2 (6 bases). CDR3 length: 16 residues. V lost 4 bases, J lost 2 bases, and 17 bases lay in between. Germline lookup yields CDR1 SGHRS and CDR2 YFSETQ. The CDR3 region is CASSGLTSSNTDTQYF. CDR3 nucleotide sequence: TGCGCCAGCAGCGGCCTGACTAGTTCAAACACAGATACGCAGTATTTT.

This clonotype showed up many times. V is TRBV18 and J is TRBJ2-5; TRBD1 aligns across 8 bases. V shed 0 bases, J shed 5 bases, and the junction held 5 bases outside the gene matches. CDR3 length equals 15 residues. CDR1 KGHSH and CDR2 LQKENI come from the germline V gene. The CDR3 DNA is TGTGCCAGCTCACCACCTGCAGGGGGCCGTGAGACCCAGTACTTC. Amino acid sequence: CASSPPAGGRETQYF.

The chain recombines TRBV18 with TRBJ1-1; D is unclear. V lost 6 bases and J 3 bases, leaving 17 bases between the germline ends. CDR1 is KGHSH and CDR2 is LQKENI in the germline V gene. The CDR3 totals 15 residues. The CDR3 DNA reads TGTGCCAGCTCGGATCGGGGTCAGATTTACACTGAAGCTTTCTTT. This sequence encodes CASSDRGQIYTEAFF.

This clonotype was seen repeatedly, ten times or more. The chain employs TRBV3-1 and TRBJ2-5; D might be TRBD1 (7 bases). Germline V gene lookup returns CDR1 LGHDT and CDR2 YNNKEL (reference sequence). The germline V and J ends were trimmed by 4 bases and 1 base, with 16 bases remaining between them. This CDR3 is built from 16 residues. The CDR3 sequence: CASSPPRQGGQETQYF. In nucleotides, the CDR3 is TGTGCCAGCAGCCCCCCACGACAGGGAGGCCAAGAGACCCAGTACTTC.

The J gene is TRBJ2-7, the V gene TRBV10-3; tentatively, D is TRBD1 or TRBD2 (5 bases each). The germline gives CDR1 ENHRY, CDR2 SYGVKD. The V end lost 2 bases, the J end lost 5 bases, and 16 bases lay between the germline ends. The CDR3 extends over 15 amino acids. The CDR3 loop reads CAISEPPGPTHEQYF. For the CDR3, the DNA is TGTGCCATCAGTGAGCCACCGGGACCTACCCACGAGCAGTACTTC.

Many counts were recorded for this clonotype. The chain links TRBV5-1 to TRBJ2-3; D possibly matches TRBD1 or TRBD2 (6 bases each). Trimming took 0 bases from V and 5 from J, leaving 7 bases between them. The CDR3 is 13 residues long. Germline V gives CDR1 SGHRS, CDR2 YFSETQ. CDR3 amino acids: CASSLEGGDTQYF. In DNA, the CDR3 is TGCGCCAGCAGCTTGGAGGGGGGAGATACGCAGTATTTT.

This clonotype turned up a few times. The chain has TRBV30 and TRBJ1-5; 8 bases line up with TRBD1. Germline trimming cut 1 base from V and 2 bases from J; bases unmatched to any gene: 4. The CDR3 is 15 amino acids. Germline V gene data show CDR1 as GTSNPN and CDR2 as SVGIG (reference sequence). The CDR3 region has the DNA TGTGCCTGGAGTGCGGGGGGACAGGGCAATCAGCCCCAGCATTTT. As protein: CAWSAGGQGNQPQHF.

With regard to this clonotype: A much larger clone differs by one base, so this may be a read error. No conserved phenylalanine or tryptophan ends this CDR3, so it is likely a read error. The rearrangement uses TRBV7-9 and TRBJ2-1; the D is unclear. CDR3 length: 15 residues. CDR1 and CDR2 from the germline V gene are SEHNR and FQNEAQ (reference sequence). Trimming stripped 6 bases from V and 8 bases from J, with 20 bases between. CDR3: CASRLNSISVDEQFL. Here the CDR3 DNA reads TGTGCCAGCAGACTTAATTCGATCTCGGTTGATGAGCAGTTCCTC.

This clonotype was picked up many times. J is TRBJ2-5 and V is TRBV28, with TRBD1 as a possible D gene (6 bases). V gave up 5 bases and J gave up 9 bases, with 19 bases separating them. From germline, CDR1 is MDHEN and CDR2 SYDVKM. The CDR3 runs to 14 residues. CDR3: CASSQRPGQRAQYF. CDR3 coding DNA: TGTGCCAGCAGTCAAAGGCCGGGACAAAGGGCCCAGTACTTC.

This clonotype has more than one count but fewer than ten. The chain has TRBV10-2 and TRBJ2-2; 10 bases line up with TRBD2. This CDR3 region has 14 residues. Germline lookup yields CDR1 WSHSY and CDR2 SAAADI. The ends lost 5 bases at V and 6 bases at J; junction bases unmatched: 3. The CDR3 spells CASSSGRASGELFF. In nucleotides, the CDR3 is TGCGCCAGCAGTAGCGGGAGGGCATCCGGGGAGCTGTTTTTT.

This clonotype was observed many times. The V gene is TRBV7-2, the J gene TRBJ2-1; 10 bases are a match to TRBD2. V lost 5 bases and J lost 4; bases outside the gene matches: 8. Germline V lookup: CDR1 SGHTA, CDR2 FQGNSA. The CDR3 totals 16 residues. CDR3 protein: CASSGRGLAIYNEQFF. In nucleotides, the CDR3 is TGTGCCAGCAGCGGTCGGGGACTAGCGATATACAATGAGCAGTTCTTC.

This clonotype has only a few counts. CDR3 region: CASRVAHGALYGYTF. The DNA for the CDR3 is TGTGCCAGCAGGGTGGCGCACGGGGCCCTCTATGGCTACACCTTC. The V and J genes are TRBV13 and TRBJ1-2, with D tentatively TRBD1 (5 bases). The CDR3 covers 15 residues. V gave up 6 bases and J gave up 4 bases, with 18 bases separating them. CDR1 PRHDT and CDR2 FYEKMQ come from the germline V gene (reference sequence).

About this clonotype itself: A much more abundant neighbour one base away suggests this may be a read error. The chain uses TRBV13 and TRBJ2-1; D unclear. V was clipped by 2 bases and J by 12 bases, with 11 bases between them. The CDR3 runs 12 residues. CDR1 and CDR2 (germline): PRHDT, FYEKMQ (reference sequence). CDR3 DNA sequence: TGTGCCAGCAGCTTAAGGCCAAAAGGGCAGTTCTTC. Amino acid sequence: CASSLRPKGQFF.

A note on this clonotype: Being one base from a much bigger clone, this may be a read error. The CDR3 loop is CASSYSMARTGGGEQYF. CDR3 in DNA: TGTGCCAGCAGTTACTCGATGGCTAGGACAGGGGGCGGCGAGCAGTACTTC. The J gene is TRBJ2-7, the V gene TRBV6-5, with TRBD1 matching 11 bases. CDR1 and CDR2 (germline): MNHEY, SVGAGI. This CDR3 is built from 17 residues. V lost 0 bases, J lost 6 bases, and 10 bases stayed unmatched.

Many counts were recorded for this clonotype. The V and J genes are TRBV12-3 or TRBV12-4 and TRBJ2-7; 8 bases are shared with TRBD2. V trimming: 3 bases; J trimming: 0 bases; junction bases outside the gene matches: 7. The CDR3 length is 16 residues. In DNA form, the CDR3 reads TGTGCCAGCAGTTTTGGACTAGCAGGGAGCTCCTACGAGCAGTACTTC. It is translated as CASSFGLAGSSYEQYF.